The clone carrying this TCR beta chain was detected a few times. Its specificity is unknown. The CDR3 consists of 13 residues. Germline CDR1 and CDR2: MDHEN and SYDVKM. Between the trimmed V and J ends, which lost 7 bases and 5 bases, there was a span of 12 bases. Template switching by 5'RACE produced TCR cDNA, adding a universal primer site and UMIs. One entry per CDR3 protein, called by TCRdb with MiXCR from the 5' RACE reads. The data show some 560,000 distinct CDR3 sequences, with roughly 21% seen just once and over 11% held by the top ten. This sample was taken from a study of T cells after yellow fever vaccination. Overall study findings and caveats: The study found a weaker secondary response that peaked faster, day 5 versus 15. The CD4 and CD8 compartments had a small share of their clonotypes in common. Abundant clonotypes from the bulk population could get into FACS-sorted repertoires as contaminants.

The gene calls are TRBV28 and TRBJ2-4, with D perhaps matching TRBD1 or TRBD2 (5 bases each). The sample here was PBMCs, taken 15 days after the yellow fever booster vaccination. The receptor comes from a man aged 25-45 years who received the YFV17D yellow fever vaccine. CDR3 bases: TGTGCCAGCACAGGGAGTAGTCAAAACATTCAGTACTTC. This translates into CASTGSSQNIQYF.